This T cell receptor (beta chain) was profiled in a study of blood T cell repertoires in COVID-19. Across the study: Samples of COVID-19 (acute and convalescent) were obtained from the United States, Italy and Spain. The cDNA or gDNA used as material had been derived from T cells, B-cell-depleted T cells, or PBMCs.

In the original processing: Amplification of reference gene primers provided the estimated nucleated cell counts. Libraries were prepared by immunoSEQ multiplex PCR; TCRdb keeps only in-frame clonotypes and omits some of them. The V and J calls and clone size are taken from that table; D and trimming were inferred from the DNA. There are roughly 330,000 clones in the sample; around 89% occur only once, and 3.5% to 4% lies in the top ten. The CDR3 sequence is 12 residues long. Germline CDR1 reads GTSNPN; CDR2 reads SVGIG (reference sequence). J was trimmed by 7 bases and V by 7 bases; bases with no gene match: 10.

This TCR was sampled from a woman in her forties or fifties with active or convalescent COVID-19. The V gene is TRBV30, the J gene TRBJ2-7, with TRBD2 matching over 7 bases. Sequencing input: peripheral blood. The CDR3 sequence: CAYVSGPGEQYF. In DNA form, the CDR3 reads TGTGCCTACGTTAGCGGGCCGGGGGAGCAGTACTTC.